This TCR beta chain emerged from a study of cytomegalovirus exposure and HLA in healthy donors. About the study: Sequencing of 180 million or so T cells in an earlier analysis found about 120 million unique TCR beta sequences. Early release data held 75 million to 90 million unique TCRs from HLA-typed donors.

Healthy individuals who donated bone marrow served as the donors. CDR1 is SGHNT and CDR2 is YENEEA in the germline V gene. The CDR3 is made up of 16 amino acids. The V gene end was trimmed by 0 bases and the J gene end by 6 bases; junction bases not matched to a gene: 10. The PCR ran on 60 Vbeta and 13 Jbeta primers. Data came from immunoSEQ multiplex PCR; TCRdb stores just in-frame clones and leaves some out. The sample includes roughly 150,000 clones, about 75% seen only once; the top ten take 4% to 5%. The chain links TRBV11-3 to TRBJ1-1, with TRBD1 matching over 7 bases. Sample: PBMCs. This clonotype was obtained from a man aged 18 to 29 in good health and CMV-seropositive. CDR3 sequence: CASSLDHSYRGAEAFF. CDR3 coding DNA: TGTGCCAGCAGCTTAGATCACAGCTACAGGGGCGCTGAAGCTTTCTTT. The variable domain in full, with the rest retrieved from reference TRBV11-3 and TRBJ1-1, is EAGVVQSPRYKIIEKKQPVAFWCNPISGHNTLYWYLQNLGQGPELLIRYENEEAVDDSQLPKDRFSAERLKGVDSTLKIQPAELGDSAVYLCASSLDHSYRGAEAFFGQGTRLTVV.